These 20 T cell receptor beta chains were all obtained from the same sample, sequenced in a study of PD-L1 blockade in urothelial cancer. The protocol was immunoSEQ multiplex PCR, while the TCRdb copy is restricted to in-frame clones and leaves out a portion. The data hold 30,000 to 40,000 clones, with roughly 88% observed a single time. Sequencing was performed on PBMCs, taken around atezolizumab (anti-PD-L1) treatment. These receptors all stem from a man aged 55 to 70 with urothelial cancer.

The chain has TRBV20-1 and TRBJ2-1; D may be TRBD1 (6 bases). V gave up 5 bases and J gave up 10 bases, with 12 bases separating them. Germline V gene sequence: CDR1 DFQATT, CDR2 SNEGSKA (reference sequence). The CDR3 runs 11 residues. CDR3 sequence (DNA): TGCAGTGCTCCAGGGGACGGCGAGCAGTTCTTC. This translates into CSAPGDGEQFF.

Of note for this clone: At one of its ends the junction is not consistent with the germline gene, which may arise from a read error. The V and J genes are TRBV5-1 and TRBJ2-1; 8 bases are shared with TRBD2. Germline loops: CDR1 SGHRS, CDR2 YFSETQ. CDR3 length equals 19 residues. CDR3 bases: TGCGCCAGCAGACATATTAGCGGGACCACAATCAGCTCCTCCAATGAGCAGTTCTTC. Translation: CASRHISGTTISSSNEQFF.

This rearrangement joins TRBV10-3 to TRBJ2-5; 7 bases are a match to TRBD1. Germline V gives CDR1 ENHRY, CDR2 SYGVKD. The V gene end was trimmed by 3 bases and the J gene end by 5 bases; junction bases not matched to a gene: 6. This CDR3 region has 14 residues. Written as DNA, the CDR3 is TGTGCCATCAGTGATAACAGGGGATACGAGACCCAGTACTTC. Amino acids: CAISDNRGYETQYF.

The rearrangement uses TRBV6-5 and TRBJ1-3, with D maybe TRBD1 (5 bases). Germline CDR1 is MNHEY and CDR2 is SVGAGI. Trimming took off 8 bases at V and 0 bases at J, with 14 bases between the two ends. CDR3 length equals 15 residues. CDR3 in DNA: TGTGCCAGCTCTATTCAGGGACTCTCTGGAAACACCATATATTTT. It yields the protein CASSIQGLSGNTIYF.

This clone was detected only a few times. The chain recombines TRBV5-1 with TRBJ2-7; D not certain. Germline CDR1 reads SGHRS; CDR2 reads YFSETQ. With 0 bases removed from V and 3 bases from J, the gap between germline ends came to 7 bases. The length of the CDR3 is 13 residues. In DNA form, the CDR3 reads TGCGCCAGCAGCTTGGTGCTAGACTACGAGCAGTACTTC. Its protein product is CASSLVLDYEQYF. The whole variable domain, remainder taken from reference TRBV5-1 and TRBJ2-7, is KAGVTQTPRYLIKTRGQQVTLSCSPISGHRSVSWYQQTPGQGLQFLFEYFSETQRNKGNFPGRFSGRQFSNSRSEMNVSTLELGDSALYLCASSLVLDYEQYFGPGTRLTVT.

V and J are TRBV6-5 and TRBJ2-7, with D perhaps TRBD2 (7 bases). Germline CDR1 and CDR2: MNHEY and SVGAGI. Trimming shortened V by 6 bases and J by 4 bases, and 16 bases separated the two germline ends. The CDR3 has 14 residues. The CDR3 loop reads CASRRTRGGYEQYF. The DNA of the CDR3 is TGTGCCAGCAGACGGACTAGAGGGGGTTACGAGCAGTACTTC.

This clone was detected only once. This chain connects TRBV19 to TRBJ1-5; D is ambiguous. The CDR3 extends over 16 amino acids. Germline V CDR1 and CDR2: LNHDA, SQIVND (reference sequence). Deletions cut 7 bases from V and 0 bases from J, with 16 bases between. CDR3 coding DNA: TGTGCCAGTACCCAGTGGCCGGAGACTAGCAATCAGCCCCAGCATTTT. This codes for CASTQWPETSNQPQHF.

The chain employs TRBV5-1 and TRBJ2-7; D is undetermined. The germline V gene has CDR1 SGHRS and CDR2 YFSETQ. Trimming shortened V by 1 base and J by 0 bases, and 5 bases separated the two germline ends. The CDR3 totals 13 residues. This CDR3 is CASSLTDSYEQYF. In DNA form, the CDR3 reads TGCGCCAGCAGCTTGACAGACTCCTACGAGCAGTACTTC.

This clone was seen more than once but under ten times. The chain recombines TRBV5-6 with TRBJ1-4, with 9 bases identical to TRBD1. This CDR3 has 14 residues. Germline V gene lookup returns CDR1 SGHDT and CDR2 YYEEEE. V gave up 4 bases and J gave up 7 bases; unmatched junction bases: 5. The CDR3 nucleotides are TGTGCCAGCAGCCGGACAGGGGTGCGTGAAAAACTGTTTTTT. Translated: CASSRTGVREKLFF.

The table lists this clone with a count of one. The rearrangement uses TRBV18 and TRBJ1-1, with D tentatively TRBD1 (5 bases). The CDR3 has 16 residues. The V gene's germline CDR1 is KGHSH and CDR2 LQKENI. V lost 1 base, J lost 0 bases, and 12 bases lay in between. For the CDR3, the DNA is TGTGCCAGCTCACCACTGGGGGGGGTTGTGAACACTGAAGCTTTCTTT. This codes for CASSPLGGVVNTEAFF.

The gene calls are TRBV5-1 and TRBJ2-3, with 7 nucleotides matching TRBD2. The V gene's germline CDR1 is SGHRS and CDR2 YFSETQ. V was pared by 1 base and J by 2 bases, with 10 bases of the junction left unmatched. This CDR3 is built from 17 residues. CDR3 nucleotides: TGCGCCAGCAGCTTGTTCGACCTAGCGGCCGCCACAGATACGCAGTATTTT. Translated, it gives CASSLFDLAAATDTQYF.

V gene TRBV5-1 combines with J gene TRBJ2-2, with TRBD2 matching over 11 bases. Trimming removed 1 base from V and 6 bases from J; junction bases left unmatched: 8. This CDR3 is 17 amino acids long. Germline CDR1 is SGHRS and CDR2 is YFSETQ. The CDR3: CASSLWGLAGGAGELFF. CDR3 nucleotides: TGCGCCAGCAGCTTGTGGGGGCTAGCGGGAGGAGCCGGGGAGCTGTTTTTT.

The J gene is TRBJ2-1, the V gene TRBV28; no clear D. The CDR3 is 12 amino acids. In germline, CDR1 is MDHEN, CDR2 SYDVKM. Trimming removed 1 base at V and 10 bases at J, with 8 bases between. The CDR3 sequence: CASSLYPHEQFF. CDR3 coding DNA: TGTGCCAGCAGTTTATATCCACACGAGCAGTTCTTC.

The sample holds one count of this clone. This rearrangement joins TRBV7-2 to TRBJ1-1; D ambiguous. Germline CDR1 reads SGHTA; CDR2 reads FQGNSA. V was cut by 3 bases and J by 1 base, with 6 bases left in between. This CDR3 is built from 13 residues. CDR3 coding DNA: TGTGCCAGCAGCTTCTCGGGGAACACTGAAGCTTTCTTT. Protein: CASSFSGNTEAFF. The variable domain in full, completed from reference TRBV7-2 and TRBJ1-1, reads GAGVSQSPSNKVTEKGKDVELRCDPISGHTALYWYRQSLGQGLEFLIYFQGNSAPDKSGLPSDRFSAERTGGSVSTLTIQRTQQEDSAVYLCASSFSGNTEAFFGQGTRLTVV.

V gene TRBV10-3 combines with J gene TRBJ1-5; D is unclear. The CDR3 runs 14 residues. The germline gives CDR1 ENHRY, CDR2 SYGVKD. Trimming removed 3 bases at V and 8 bases at J, with 14 bases between. The DNA for the CDR3 is TGTGCCATCAGTGATCAGACGGCTCGGGAGCCCCAGCATTTT. It codes for CAISDQTAREPQHF.

The gene calls are TRBV2 and TRBJ2-3; TRBD1 agrees at 9 bases. V trimming: 2 bases; J trimming: 0 bases; junction bases outside the gene matches: 9. The germline gives CDR1 SNHLY, CDR2 FYNNEI. The CDR3 covers 18 residues. CDR3 DNA: TGTGCCAGCAGTGAAATGACAGGGGGAAGGACTAGCACAGATACGCAGTATTTT. Its translation is CASSEMTGGRTSTDTQYF.

The chain carries TRBV10-2 and TRBJ2-6; TRBD2 matches at 10 bases. Germline V CDR1 and CDR2: WSHSY, SAAADI. The CDR3 consists of 19 residues. V lost 5 bases, J lost 0 bases, and 10 bases stayed unmatched. This chain's CDR3 is CASSRIGSGGSSGANVLTF. DNA of the CDR3: TGCGCCAGCAGTAGGATTGGTAGCGGGGGGAGCTCTGGGGCCAACGTCCTGACTTTC.

The chain recombines TRBV4-2 with TRBJ2-3; 9 bases align to TRBD2. The ends lost 1 base at V and 0 bases at J; junction bases unmatched: 8. The germline gives CDR1 LGHNA, CDR2 YNFKEQ. The CDR3 sequence is 18 residues long. CDR3 sequence reads: CASSQVGGGGESTDTQYF. In nucleotides, the CDR3 is TGTGCCAGCAGCCAAGTTGGGGGCGGGGGGGAAAGCACAGATACGCAGTATTTT.

The chain carries TRBV7-8 and TRBJ2-7, with TRBD1 as a possible D gene (6 bases). The V end was cut by 8 bases, the J end by 7 bases, with 24 bases between. The CDR3 is made up of 15 amino acids. The germline CDR1 and CDR2 sequences are SGHVS and FQNEAQ. The CDR3 nucleotides are TGTGCCAGCGGCCTCGGGCCAGGGGCGAGGCAGGAGCAGTACTTC. It specifies CASGLGPGARQEQYF.

The V and J genes are TRBV11-2 and TRBJ2-2; D ambiguous. With 3 bases removed from V and 4 bases from J, the gap between germline ends came to 6 bases. This CDR3 contains 13 residues. Germline V lookup: CDR1 SGHAT, CDR2 FQNNGV. CDR3 sequence: CASSFTVTGELFF. The CDR3 region has the DNA TGTGCCAGCAGCTTCACAGTCACCGGGGAGCTGTTTTTT.